The next 9 T cell receptor beta chains were all read from a single sample in a study of preoperative IRX-2 immunotherapy in early breast cancer (dated by TCRdb to the late 2010s). The intended sense of this specimen's treatment or condition label: preoperative locoregional IRX-2 cytokine immunotherapy. Libraries were prepared through the immunoSEQ multiplex PCR assay. TCRdb stores this immuneACCESS table with in-frame sequences only. Part of the clones is absent; in the studies checked, under half of the shortfall reflects unresolved V genes, and no reason is known for the rest. The sample table records about 98,000 clones; approximately 90% of these occur just once. Jointly, the top ten make up approximately 2% of the sample. The sample here was tumor tissue, taken after IRX-2 immunotherapy. These TCRs come from a human donor with breast cancer.

Judged by abundance, this clone is medium-sized. The rearrangement uses TRBV19 and TRBJ2-5; the D is unclear. The germline CDR1 and CDR2 sequences are LNHDA and SQIVND (reference sequence). Trimming removed 8 bases from V and 4 bases from J, with 8 bases in between. CDR3 length: 11 amino acids. In nucleotides, the CDR3 is TGTGCCAGTTCCGTGGGAGAGACCCAGTACTTC. Translated: CASSVGETQYF.

The V gene is TRBV22-1, the J gene TRBJ1-2. TRBV22-1 is given as a pseudogene. This CDR3 spans 15 amino acids. The CDR3 loop is CATSDSQRRPYGYTF. In DNA form, the CDR3 reads TGTGCCACCAGTGATTCCCAGAGAAGGCCCTATGGCTACACCTTC.

The chain employs TRBV5-1 and TRBJ1-1; D uncertain. V was shortened by 0 bases and J by 1 base, with 10 bases between the two germline ends. This CDR3 region has 15 residues. CDR1 is SGHRS and CDR2 is YFSETQ in the germline V gene. CDR3 nucleotide sequence: TGCGCCAGCAGCTTGGCCGCAGTCCAGAACACTGAAGCTTTCTTT. It codes for CASSLAAVQNTEAFF.

The gene calls are TRBV6-8 and TRBJ2-4, with D maybe TRBD2 (5 bases). The CDR3 is 17 residues long. Germline-derived CDR1 and CDR2 are MNHGY and SAAAGT. V gave up 0 bases and J gave up 2 bases, with 14 bases separating them. The CDR3 loop reads CASSYSRVPTPKNIQYF. The CDR3, as DNA: TGTGCCAGCAGTTACTCGAGGGTCCCAACCCCCAAAAACATTCAGTACTTC.

As DNA, the CDR3 is TGTGCCAGCAGCGGACAGGGATGGGGAAACACCATATATTTT. Translated, it gives CASSGQGWGNTIYF. The chain joins TRBV9 to TRBJ1-3; 7 bases align to TRBD1. J was trimmed by 4 bases and V by 3 bases; bases with no gene match: 4. The CDR3 has 14 residues. Germline-derived CDR1 and CDR2 are SGDLS and YYNGEE.

The CDR3: CAIRETGGEDEQYF. CDR3 bases: TGTGCCATCAGAGAGACAGGGGGAGAGGACGAGCAGTACTTC. The chain employs TRBV6-8 and TRBJ2-7; 9 nucleotides agree with TRBD1. Germline assignment: CDR1 MNHGY and CDR2 SAAAGT. V trimming: 10 bases; J trimming: 5 bases; junction bases outside the gene matches: 12. This CDR3 contains 14 residues.

The chain carries TRBV28 and TRBJ1-4; D possibly corresponds to TRBD1 (5 bases). Trimming pared 5 bases from V and 10 bases from J, leaving 20 bases between. The CDR3 consists of 15 residues. Germline assignment: CDR1 MDHEN and CDR2 SYDVKM. CDR3 sequence reads: CASSPGPKGLGKLFF. Written as DNA, the CDR3 is TGTGCCAGCAGTCCGGGACCTAAGGGCCTCGGAAAACTGTTTTTT.

V gene TRBV11-3 combines with J gene TRBJ2-7; D tentatively reads TRBD1 or TRBD2 (5 bases each). Per the germline V gene, CDR1 is SGHNT and CDR2 is YENEEA. Trimming took off 1 base at V and 0 bases at J, with 10 bases between the two ends. The CDR3 contains 15 residues. This CDR3 reads CASSLVGTSSYEQYF. DNA for the CDR3: TGTGCCAGCAGCTTAGTGGGGACCAGCTCCTACGAGCAGTACTTC.

This sequence joins TRBV1 and TRBJ2-7. TRBV1 is a documented pseudogene. This CDR3 has 13 residues. The CDR3 here is CASSQDFGYEQYF. The CDR3 DNA follows: TGCGCCAGCAGCCAAGATTTTGGGTACGAGCAGTACTTC.